This T cell receptor beta chain was retrieved from a study of blood T cell repertoires in COVID-19. Germline trimming cut 1 base from V and 2 bases from J; bases unmatched to any gene: 5. This CDR3 has 16 residues. Germline-derived CDR1 and CDR2 are KGHSH and LQKENI. Sequenced by immunoSEQ multiplex PCR; TCRdb stores in-frame clones only, minus some. Among around 280,000 clones, 87% were seen once, and the ten largest hold about 2.2%. The material sequenced was peripheral blood. The chain employs TRBV18 and TRBJ2-3; 8 nucleotides line up with TRBD1. The receptor was derived from a woman aged 50 to 60 who had recovered from COVID-19. CDR3 protein: CASSPRRGLVTDTQYF. CDR3 bases: TGTGCCAGCTCACCACGCAGGGGGCTAGTCACAGATACGCAGTATTTT.